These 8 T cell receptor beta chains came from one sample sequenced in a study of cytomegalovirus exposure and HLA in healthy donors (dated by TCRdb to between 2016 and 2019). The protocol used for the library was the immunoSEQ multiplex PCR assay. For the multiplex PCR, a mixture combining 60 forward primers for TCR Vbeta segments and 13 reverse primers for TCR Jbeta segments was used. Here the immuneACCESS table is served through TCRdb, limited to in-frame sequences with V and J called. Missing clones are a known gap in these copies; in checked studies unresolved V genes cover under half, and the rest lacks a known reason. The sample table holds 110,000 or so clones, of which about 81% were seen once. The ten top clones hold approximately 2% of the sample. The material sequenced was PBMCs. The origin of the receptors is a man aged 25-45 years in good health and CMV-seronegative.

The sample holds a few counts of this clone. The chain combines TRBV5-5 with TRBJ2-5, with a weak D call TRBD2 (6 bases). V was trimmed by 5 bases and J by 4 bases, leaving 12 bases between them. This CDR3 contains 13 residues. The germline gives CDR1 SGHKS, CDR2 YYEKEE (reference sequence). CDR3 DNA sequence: TGTGCCAGCAGTCGCGGGGCGCGAGAGACCCAGTACTTC. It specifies CASSRGARETQYF.

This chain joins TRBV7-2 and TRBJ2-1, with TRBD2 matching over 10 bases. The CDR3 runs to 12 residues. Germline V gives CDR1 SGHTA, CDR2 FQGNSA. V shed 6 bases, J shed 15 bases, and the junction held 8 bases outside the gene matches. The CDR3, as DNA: TGTGCCAGCAGACTTCTAGCGGGGGTTTTGTTCTTC. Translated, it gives CASRLLAGVLFF.

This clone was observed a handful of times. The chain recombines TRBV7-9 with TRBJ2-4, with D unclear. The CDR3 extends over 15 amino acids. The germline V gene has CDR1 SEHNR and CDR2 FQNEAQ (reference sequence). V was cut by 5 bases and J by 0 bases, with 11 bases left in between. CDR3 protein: CASSRSGLAKNIQYF. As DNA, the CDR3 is TGTGCCAGCAGCAGGTCAGGCCTAGCCAAAAACATTCAGTACTTC.

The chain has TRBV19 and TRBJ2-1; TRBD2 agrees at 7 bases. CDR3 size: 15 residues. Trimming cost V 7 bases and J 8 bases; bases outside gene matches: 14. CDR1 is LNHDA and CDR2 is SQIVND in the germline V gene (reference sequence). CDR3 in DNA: TGTGCCAGTAATCCAGCGGGGACCGACGGGGATGAGCAGTTCTTC. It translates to CASNPAGTDGDEQFF.

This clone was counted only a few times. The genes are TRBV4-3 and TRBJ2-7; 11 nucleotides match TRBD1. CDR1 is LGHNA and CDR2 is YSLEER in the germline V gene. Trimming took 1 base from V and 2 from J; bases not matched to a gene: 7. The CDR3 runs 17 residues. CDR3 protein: CASSQGNPGQGAYEQYF. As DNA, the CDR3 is TGCGCCAGCAGCCAAGGAAATCCGGGACAGGGGGCCTACGAGCAGTACTTC.

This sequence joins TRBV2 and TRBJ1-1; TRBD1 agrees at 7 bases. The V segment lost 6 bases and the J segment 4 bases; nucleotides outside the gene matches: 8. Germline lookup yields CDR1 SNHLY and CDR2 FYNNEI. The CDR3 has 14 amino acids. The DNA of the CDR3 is TGTGCCAGCAGGGACCCAGGGGGTGGCACTGAAGCTTTCTTT. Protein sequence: CASRDPGGGTEAFF.

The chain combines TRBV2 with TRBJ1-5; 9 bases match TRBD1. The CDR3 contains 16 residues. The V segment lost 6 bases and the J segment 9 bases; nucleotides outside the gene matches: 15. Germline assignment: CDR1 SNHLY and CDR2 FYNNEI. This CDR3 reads CASSDDSGTGLRPQHF. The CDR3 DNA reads TGTGCCAGCAGCGACGATTCCGGGACAGGGCTGCGGCCCCAGCATTTT. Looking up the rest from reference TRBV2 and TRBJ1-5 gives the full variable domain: EPEVTQTPSHQVTQMGQEVILRCVPISNHLYFYWYRQILGQKVEFLVSFYNNEISEKSEIFDDQFSVERPDGSNFTLKIRSTKLEDSAMYFCASSDDSGTGLRPQHFGDGTRLSIL.

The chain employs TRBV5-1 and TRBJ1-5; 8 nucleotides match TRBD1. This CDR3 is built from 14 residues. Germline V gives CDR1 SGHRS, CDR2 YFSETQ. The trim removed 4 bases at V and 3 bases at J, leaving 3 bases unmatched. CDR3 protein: CASSPTGANQPQHF. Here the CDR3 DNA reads TGCGCCAGCAGCCCGACAGGGGCCAATCAGCCCCAGCATTTT.